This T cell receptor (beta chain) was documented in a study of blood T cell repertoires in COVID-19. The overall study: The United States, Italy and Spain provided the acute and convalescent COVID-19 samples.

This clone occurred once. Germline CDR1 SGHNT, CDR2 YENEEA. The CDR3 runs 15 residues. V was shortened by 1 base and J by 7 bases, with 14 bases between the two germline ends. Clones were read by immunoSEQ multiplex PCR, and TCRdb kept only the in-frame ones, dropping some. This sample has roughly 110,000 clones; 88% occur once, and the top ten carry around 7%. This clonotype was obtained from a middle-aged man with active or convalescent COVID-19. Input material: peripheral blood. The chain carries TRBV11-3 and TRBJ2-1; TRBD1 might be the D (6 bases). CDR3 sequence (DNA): TGTGCCAGCAGCTTAGGCCAGGGGACGGGGAATGAGCAGTTCTTC. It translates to CASSLGQGTGNEQFF.